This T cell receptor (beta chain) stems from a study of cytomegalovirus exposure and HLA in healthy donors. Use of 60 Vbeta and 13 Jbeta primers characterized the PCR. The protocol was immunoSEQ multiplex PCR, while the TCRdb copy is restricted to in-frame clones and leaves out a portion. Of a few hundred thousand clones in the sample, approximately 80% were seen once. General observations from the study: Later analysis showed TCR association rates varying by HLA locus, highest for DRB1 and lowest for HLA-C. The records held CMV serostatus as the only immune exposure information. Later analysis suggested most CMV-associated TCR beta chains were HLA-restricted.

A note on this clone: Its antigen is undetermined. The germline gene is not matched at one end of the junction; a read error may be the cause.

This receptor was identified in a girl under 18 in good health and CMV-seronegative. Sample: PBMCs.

Written as DNA, the CDR3 is TGTGCCGTCAGTGAGTCGGTCGGACAGGGAAACACTGAAGCTTTCTTT. Its protein product is CAVSESVGQGNTEAFF. The chain employs TRBV10-3 and TRBJ1-1; 8 bases are a match to TRBD1. The CDR3 has 16 amino acids. Germline values: CDR1 ENHRY, CDR2 SYGVKD.